The clone carrying this T cell receptor beta chain was found once. The authors' processing: Reference gene primer amplification yielded estimated nucleated cell counts. Libraries were prepared by immunoSEQ multiplex PCR; TCRdb keeps only in-frame clonotypes and omits some of them. V and J calls and clone size follow that table, whereas D and trimming were derived from the DNA. Seen here are fewer than 500,000 clones, roughly 86% observed once, and the top ten hold over 0.95%. CDR3 size: 16 residues. Germline-derived CDR1 and CDR2 are SGHVS and FNYEAQ. V was clipped by 1 base and J by 0 bases, with 10 bases between them. The sample is drawn from a study of blood T cell repertoires in COVID-19. Study context: Acute and convalescent COVID-19 specimens originated in the United States, Italy and Spain. PBMCs, B-cell-depleted T cells, or T cells were the source of the cDNA or gDNA that made up the material.

The chain has TRBV7-6 and TRBJ2-1, with D possibly matching TRBD1 (5 bases). Sequencing was performed on peripheral blood. This TCR derives from a human donor with acute or convalescent COVID-19. The donor label of this sample is uncertain. CDR3 nucleotide sequence: TGTGCCAGCAGCTTAGAGGCTAGGGGCTCCTACAATGAGCAGTTCTTC. It translates to CASSLEARGSYNEQFF.